The 24 T cell receptor beta chains presented below share a single source sample, sequenced in a study of cytomegalovirus exposure and HLA in healthy donors. The PCR was carried out with 60 Vbeta primers and 13 Jbeta primers. Data came from immunoSEQ multiplex PCR; TCRdb stores just in-frame clones and leaves some out. The sample comprises 150,000 to 180,000 clones, around 80% of which are singletons, and over 3% rests with the top ten. Sequenced sample: PBMCs. The source of these receptors is a woman in her thirties or forties in good health and CMV-seronegative.

This chain joins TRBV6-6 and TRBJ2-7; no clear D gene. Trimming left V 2 bases short and J 3 bases short, with 8 bases between. The V gene's germline CDR1 is MNHNY and CDR2 SVGAGI (reference sequence). CDR3 length: 13 amino acids. CDR3 sequence (DNA): TGTGCCAGCAGTTACGATTCAGTCTACGAGCAGTACTTC. This sequence encodes CASSYDSVYEQYF.

The chain recombines TRBV30 with TRBJ2-5; 15 bases match TRBD2. Germline assignment: CDR1 GTSNPN and CDR2 SVGIG (reference sequence). This CDR3 has 17 amino acids. V was clipped by 3 bases and J by 5 bases; unmatched bases: 10. The CDR3 protein is CAWSAGLAGGPFETQYF. Written as DNA, the CDR3 is TGTGCCTGGAGCGCTGGACTAGCGGGAGGGCCTTTCGAGACCCAGTACTTC.

This chain uses TRBV10-1 with TRBJ2-1, with D possibly TRBD2 on 5 matching bases. Germline-derived CDR1 and CDR2 are WNHNN and SYGVQD (reference sequence). The CDR3 runs to 11 residues. Trimming pared 2 bases from V and 10 bases from J, leaving 6 bases between. In DNA form, the CDR3 reads TGCGCCAGCAGTGAGGGGGAGGAGCAGTTCTTC. Translated: CASSEGEEQFF.

The rearrangement joins TRBV15 to TRBJ2-7; the D is unclear. Germline V CDR1 and CDR2: LNHNV, YYDKDF (reference sequence). This CDR3 is built from 16 residues. The ends were cut back, 5 bases at V and 5 bases at J, with 22 bases in the middle. DNA of the CDR3: TGTGCCACCAGCCGTCGCGTCGACTCGCTTGTTGACGAGCAGTACTTC. Translated: CATSRRVDSLVDEQYF.

The rearrangement joins TRBV7-9 to TRBJ2-1; 8 bases line up with TRBD2. The CDR3 has 14 residues. Trimming cost V 1 base and J 8 bases; bases outside gene matches: 4. Germline CDR1 and CDR2: SEHNR and FQNEAQ (reference sequence). CDR3 bases: TGTGCCAGCAGCTTAGGAAGGACTAGCCATGAGCAGTTCTTC. Protein sequence: CASSLGRTSHEQFF.

This clone occurred once. The CDR3 coding sequence is TGCGCCAGCAGCTTCTCGGGACAGGCATATGAAGCTTTCTTT. This encodes CASSFSGQAYEAFF. The V and J genes are TRBV5-1 and TRBJ1-1, with 8 bases matching TRBD1. The V gene end was trimmed by 2 bases and the J gene end by 7 bases; junction bases not matched to a gene: 7. The CDR3 consists of 14 residues. Germline values: CDR1 SGHRS, CDR2 YFSETQ.

This sequence joins TRBV2 and TRBJ1-2; D ambiguous. The germline gives CDR1 SNHLY, CDR2 FYNNEI. V was trimmed by 6 bases and J by 1 base, leaving 15 bases between them. The CDR3 is 15 residues long. The CDR3 region is CASSPIPTVNYGYTF. The CDR3 DNA follows: TGTGCCAGCAGCCCTATCCCCACTGTTAACTATGGCTACACCTTC.

The sample holds a few counts of this clone. The rearrangement uses TRBV4-1 and TRBJ1-1; D remains unclear. Per germline, CDR1 MGHRA and CDR2 YSYEKL. Trimming stripped 4 bases from V and 6 bases from J, with 27 bases between. CDR3 size: 18 residues. Here the CDR3 DNA reads TGCGCCAGCAGCCCTGATCAACTGGATACTTGGGAGTCGGCTGAAGCTTTCTTT. As protein: CASSPDQLDTWESAEAFF.

The V call is TRBV7-9, the J call TRBJ1-4; D possibly corresponds to TRBD1 (6 bases). Trimming shortened V by 1 base and J by 7 bases, and 10 bases separated the two germline ends. Looked up from germline, CDR1 is SEHNR and CDR2 is FQNEAQ (reference sequence). The CDR3 has 14 amino acids. DNA of the CDR3: TGTGCCAGCAGCTTAGAGGGGGGGCGTGAAAAACTGTTTTTT. This gives the protein CASSLEGGREKLFF.

The chain is built from TRBV6-5 and TRBJ1-3, with D hard to call. CDR3 length: 14 amino acids. The V end lost 6 bases, the J end lost 0 bases, and 9 bases lay between the germline ends. In germline, CDR1 is MNHEY, CDR2 SVGAGI. The CDR3 loop is CASREESSGNTIYF. The CDR3 nucleotides read TGTGCCAGCAGGGAGGAGAGCTCTGGAAACACCATATATTTT.

Only a few counts were recorded for this clone. The chain is built from TRBV6-5 and TRBJ2-7; perhaps TRBD2 as D (5 bases). Deletions cut 2 bases from V and 1 base from J, with 15 bases between. CDR3 length: 16 residues. Germline CDR1 MNHEY, CDR2 SVGAGI. The CDR3 reads CASSYGSSGGSYEQYF. For the CDR3, the DNA is TGTGCCAGCAGTTACGGGTCGAGCGGCGGTTCCTACGAGCAGTACTTC.

V and J are TRBV5-6 and TRBJ2-6; D not certain. Between the trimmed V and J ends, which lost 1 base and 0 bases, there was a span of 8 bases. This CDR3 is 16 amino acids long. CDR1 and CDR2 from the germline V gene are SGHDT and YYEEEE. CDR3 nucleotides: TGTGCCAGCAGCTTGTGGCCGTCCTCTGGGGCCAACGTCCTGACTTTC. This translates into CASSLWPSSGANVLTF.

The rearrangement links TRBV6-1 to TRBJ1-5; 7 bases line up with TRBD1. The CDR3 is made up of 16 amino acids. Germline V lookup: CDR1 MNHNS, CDR2 SASEGT. V was pared by 2 bases and J by 2 bases, with 6 bases of the junction left unmatched. The CDR3 loop is CASSEIGTEGNQPQHF. The CDR3 DNA sequence: TGTGCCAGCAGTGAAATAGGGACAGAAGGCAATCAGCCCCAGCATTTT.

In its sample, this clone was seen a few times. This chain uses TRBV14 with TRBJ2-4, with D tentatively TRBD2 (5 bases). V was shortened by 1 base and J by 7 bases, with 8 bases between the two germline ends. Per germline, CDR1 SGHDN and CDR2 FVKESK. This CDR3 region has 13 residues. The CDR3 sequence is CASSQGTRNIQYF. The CDR3 DNA is TGTGCCAGCAGCCAAGGAACTAGGAACATTCAGTACTTC.

The chain uses TRBV6-1 and TRBJ1-2; D remains ambiguous. The V end lost 1 base, the J end lost 0 bases, and 9 bases lay between the germline ends. The CDR3 is 15 amino acids. Germline CDR1 MNHNS, CDR2 SASEGT. CDR3 loop: CASSEDLASNYGYTF. In DNA, the CDR3 is TGTGCCAGCAGTGAAGATCTGGCCTCTAACTATGGCTACACCTTC.

The chain carries TRBV7-8 and TRBJ2-7; TRBD2 might be the D (5 bases). Trimming pared 8 bases from V and 8 bases from J, leaving 22 bases between. CDR1 is SGHVS and CDR2 is FQNEAQ in the germline V gene. The CDR3 extends over 14 amino acids. The CDR3 nucleotides read TGTGCCAGCGGAACCGTCGGAGTGGAGGTGCAGCAGTACTTC. Its protein product is CASGTVGVEVQQYF.

This clone was picked up a small number of times. V is TRBV10-3 and J is TRBJ1-1, with 7 bases identical to TRBD1. Per the germline V gene, CDR1 is ENHRY and CDR2 is SYGVKD. The CDR3 length is 13 residues. DNA of the CDR3: TGTGCTTGCAAACAGGGGCAGGACACTGAAGCTTTCTTT. This encodes CACKQGQDTEAFF.

The chain joins TRBV20-1 to TRBJ2-5; no clear D. Trimming took off 0 bases at V and 5 bases at J, with 4 bases between the two ends. Germline values: CDR1 DFQATT, CDR2 SNEGSKA (reference sequence). The CDR3 is 11 residues long. CDR3 sequence (DNA): TGCAGTGCTAGAGATCTCGAGACCCAGTACTTC. The encoded protein is CSARDLETQYF.

The V call is TRBV6-1, the J call TRBJ1-3; 7 bases are a match to TRBD1. Germline V gene sequence: CDR1 MNHNS, CDR2 SASEGT. The CDR3 loop spans 13 amino acids. J lost 2 bases, V lost 8 bases, and 3 bases had no gene match. The CDR3 nucleotides read TGTGCCAGCCGACAGGGAGCTGGAAACACCATATATTTT. It specifies CASRQGAGNTIYF.

The DNA for the CDR3 is TGTGCCAGCAAGTACGCGGGGCAAAAGACTGAAGCTTTCTTT. Translating gives CASKYAGQKTEAFF. The V and J genes are TRBV7-6 and TRBJ1-1; a possible D gene is TRBD1 (5 bases). The ends were cut back, 7 bases at V and 5 bases at J, with 17 bases in the middle. There are 14 residues in the CDR3. CDR1 is SGHVS, CDR2 FNYEAQ, per germline.

The chain employs TRBV6-1 and TRBJ1-5; D not resolved. V gave up 4 bases and J gave up 5 bases, with 3 bases separating them. The CDR3 is made up of 11 amino acids. Per the germline V gene, CDR1 is MNHNS and CDR2 is SASEGT. The CDR3 loop is CASSGDQPQHF. CDR3 nucleotides: TGTGCCAGCAGTGGAGATCAGCCCCAGCATTTT.

The V gene is TRBV6-5, the J gene TRBJ1-4; D unclear. Trimming pared 8 bases from V and 3 bases from J, leaving 7 bases between. Germline V lookup: CDR1 MNHEY, CDR2 SVGAGI. This CDR3 comprises 12 residues. The CDR3 nucleotides are TGTGCCAGCGGCGAGGCTAATGAAAAACTGTTTTTT. Translation: CASGEANEKLFF.

The chain couples TRBV27 to TRBJ1-5; 7 bases map to TRBD1. The V gene end was trimmed by 0 bases and the J gene end by 4 bases; junction bases not matched to a gene: 6. Germline assignment: CDR1 MNHEY and CDR2 SMNVEV (reference sequence). This CDR3 has 16 amino acids. Here the CDR3 DNA reads TGTGCCAGCAGTTTATCGTCTAGGGGGCGGAATCAGCCCCAGCATTTT. This translates into CASSLSSRGRNQPQHF.

The J gene is TRBJ1-2, the V gene TRBV5-1; D is ambiguous. Germline V gene sequence: CDR1 SGHRS, CDR2 YFSETQ. Trimming took off 4 bases at V and 6 bases at J, with 22 bases between the two ends. The CDR3 is 16 residues long. The CDR3 DNA reads as TGCGCCAGCAGCCAGGACTACAGAACCGATAGGGATGGCTACACCTTC. It specifies CASSQDYRTDRDGYTF.